These T cell receptor beta chains were read from a single sample in a study of regulatory dendritic cells for organ transplantation. The antigens for these receptors are not known. Method: immunoSEQ multiplex PCR; TCRdb's copy keeps in-frame clones and lacks some. This sample has around 12,000 clones, with 74% found just once. Material for sequencing was naive CD4+ T cells from blood cultured with regulatory dendritic cells. Receptors were obtained from a human donor in good health. CDR3s include the opening cysteine and the closing phenylalanine or tryptophan. Fields, in order: clone size, J gene, V gene, D gene, CDR3 protein, CDR3 DNA. A D gene is named only where the DNA matches it firmly. Size is omitted from some rows. Given values are once, few, many or a class for expanded clones.

abundance: NA
j_gene: TRBJ2-5
v_gene: TRBV7-2
d_gene: NA
CDR3aa: CASSLALQETQYF
CDR3nt: TGTGCCAGCAGCTTAGCCCTCCAAGAGACCCAGTACTTC

abundance: NA
j_gene: TRBJ2-5
v_gene: TRBV19
d_gene: TRBD2
CDR3aa: CASSISGGIETQYF
CDR3nt: TGTGCCAGTAGTATCAGCGGGGGGATTGAGACCCAGTACTTC

abundance: NA
j_gene: TRBJ1-1
v_gene: TRBV18
d_gene: TRBD1
CDR3aa: CASSQKDRAEAFF
CDR3nt: TGTGCCAGCTCCCAAAAGGACAGGGCTGAAGCTTTCTTT

abundance: NA
j_gene: TRBJ1-2
v_gene: TRBV6-6
d_gene: NA
CDR3aa: CASSSPKFNYGYTF
CDR3nt: TGTGCCAGCAGTTCTCCTAAGTTCAACTATGGCTACACCTTC

abundance: NA
j_gene: TRBJ1-3
v_gene: TRBV7-9
d_gene: NA
CDR3aa: CAIAFSGTNVSGNTIYF
CDR3nt: TGTGCCATAGCCTTTTCCGGGACAAACGTCTCTGGAAACACCATATATTTT

abundance: NA
j_gene: TRBJ1-2
v_gene: TRBV2
d_gene: NA
CDR3aa: CASSDEGVSYGYTF
CDR3nt: TGTGCCAGCAGTGATGAGGGGGTCTCGTATGGCTACACCTTC

abundance: NA
j_gene: TRBJ1-5
v_gene: TRBV5-8
d_gene: NA
CDR3aa: CASSLGTGYSNQPQHF
CDR3nt: TGTGCCAGCAGCTTGGGTACAGGGTATAGCAATCAGCCCCAGCATTTT

abundance: NA
j_gene: TRBJ2-1
v_gene: TRBV2
d_gene: TRBD2
CDR3aa: CASRPLTSTGGGEQFF
CDR3nt: TGTGCCAGCAGACCCTTAACTAGTACGGGAGGCGGTGAGCAGTTCTTC

abundance: NA
j_gene: TRBJ2-3
v_gene: TRBV7-3
d_gene: NA
CDR3aa: CASSLFGDTQYF
CDR3nt: TGTGCCAGCAGCTTATTCGGAGATACGCAGTATTTT

abundance: NA
j_gene: TRBJ2-5
v_gene: TRBV6-6
d_gene: TRBD2
CDR3aa: CASSSPGLQETQYF
CDR3nt: TGTGCCAGCAGTTCCCCGGGACTACAAGAGACCCAGTACTTC

abundance: NA
j_gene: TRBJ1-4
v_gene: TRBV2
d_gene: TRBD1
CDR3aa: CASRVTGGDEKLFF
CDR3nt: TGTGCCAGCAGGGTGACAGGGGGAGACGAAAAACTGTTTTTT

abundance: once
j_gene: TRBJ2-1
v_gene: TRBV7-6
d_gene: NA
CDR3aa: CASSLVPSLNNEQFF
CDR3nt: TGTGCCAGCAGCCTGGTTCCTAGCTTGAACAATGAGCAGTTCTTC

abundance: NA
j_gene: TRBJ1-5
v_gene: TRBV4-3
d_gene: TRBD1
CDR3aa: CASSQRQGGGQPQHF
CDR3nt: TGCGCCAGCAGCCAACGACAGGGGGGCGGTCAGCCCCAGCATTTT

abundance: NA
j_gene: TRBJ2-3
v_gene: TRBV9
d_gene: TRBD2
CDR3aa: CASSVDGRGGLADTQYF
CDR3nt: TGTGCCAGCAGCGTAGACGGCCGGGGGGGCCTAGCAGATACGCAGTATTTT

abundance: NA
j_gene: TRBJ2-2
v_gene: TRBV5-1
d_gene: TRBD1
CDR3aa: CASSWATGANTGELFF
CDR3nt: TGCGCCAGCAGCTGGGCAACAGGGGCGAACACCGGGGAGCTGTTTTTT

abundance: NA
j_gene: TRBJ1-5
v_gene: TRBV18
d_gene: NA
CDR3aa: CASSGGNQPQHF
CDR3nt: TGTGCCAGCTCAGGAGGGAATCAGCCCCAGCATTTT

abundance: NA
j_gene: TRBJ2-2
v_gene: TRBV2
d_gene: TRBD2
CDR3aa: CASSVLAGTGELFF
CDR3nt: TGTGCCAGCAGTGTGCTAGCGGGGACCGGGGAGCTGTTTTTT

abundance: few
j_gene: TRBJ1-2
v_gene: TRBV7-9
d_gene: NA
CDR3aa: CASSFTSGAYGYTF
CDR3nt: TGTGCCAGCAGCTTTACTTCGGGAGCCTATGGCTACACCTTC

abundance: once
j_gene: TRBJ2-1
v_gene: TRBV6-4
d_gene: NA
CDR3aa: CASSDSRYSGEQFF
CDR3nt: TGTGCCAGCAGTGACTCGAGATATTCGGGTGAGCAGTTCTTC

abundance: NA
j_gene: TRBJ1-2
v_gene: TRBV14
d_gene: NA
CDR3aa: CASSPKPKFITGLANYGYTF
CDR3nt: TGTGCCAGCAGCCCGAAGCCGAAGTTCATTACAGGATTAGCTAACTATGGCTACACCTTC

abundance: NA
j_gene: TRBJ2-1
v_gene: TRBV5-1
d_gene: TRBD2
CDR3aa: CASSWGGGGAGNEQFF
CDR3nt: TGCGCCAGCAGCTGGGGTGGCGGGGGGGCTGGTAATGAGCAGTTCTTC

abundance: NA
j_gene: TRBJ1-5
v_gene: TRBV7-2
d_gene: NA
CDR3aa: CASSLDAGPSHF
CDR3nt: TGTGCCAGCAGCTTAGACGCAGGGCCGTCGCATTTT

abundance: NA
j_gene: TRBJ1-5
v_gene: TRBV2
d_gene: NA
CDR3aa: CASSAGLDQPQHF
CDR3nt: TGTGCCAGCAGTGCAGGGTTGGATCAGCCCCAGCATTTT

abundance: few
j_gene: TRBJ1-5
v_gene: TRBV6-1
d_gene: NA
CDR3aa: CASREGSPQPQHF
CDR3nt: TGTGCCAGCAGGGAGGGGTCCCCTCAGCCCCAGCATTTT

abundance: NA
j_gene: TRBJ1-6
v_gene: TRBV6-6
d_gene: NA
CDR3aa: CASSPTGDNNSPLHF
CDR3nt: TGTGCCAGCAGCCCAACAGGAGACAATAATTCACCCCTCCACTTT

abundance: once
j_gene: TRBJ2-1
v_gene: TRBV7-2
d_gene: TRBD2
CDR3aa: CASALDSGGGYNEQFF
CDR3nt: TGTGCCAGCGCCCTGGATAGCGGGGGTGGTTACAATGAGCAGTTCTTC

abundance: NA
j_gene: TRBJ1-5
v_gene: TRBV5-6
d_gene: NA
CDR3aa: CASSSIQGRQPQHF
CDR3nt: TGTGCCAGCAGCTCGATACAGGGACGGCAGCCCCAGCATTTT

abundance: NA
j_gene: TRBJ1-1
v_gene: TRBV2
d_gene: NA
CDR3aa: CASSPSSRVTEAFF
CDR3nt: TGTGCCAGCAGTCCAAGTAGCCGGGTCACTGAAGCTTTCTTT

abundance: NA
j_gene: TRBJ1-4
v_gene: TRBV19
d_gene: NA
CDR3aa: CASSANPRGEKLFF
CDR3nt: TGTGCCAGTAGTGCTAACCCCAGGGGCGAAAAACTGTTTTTT

abundance: NA
j_gene: TRBJ2-7
v_gene: TRBV6-1
d_gene: NA
CDR3aa: CASMAGGQSLYEQYF
CDR3nt: TGTGCCAGCATGGCCGGTGGACAGAGCCTCTACGAGCAGTACTTC

abundance: few
j_gene: TRBJ1-2
v_gene: TRBV7-9
d_gene: NA
CDR3aa: CASSLPTSLGYTF
CDR3nt: TGTGCCAGCAGTTTACCGACAAGTCTTGGCTACACCTTC

abundance: NA
j_gene: TRBJ1-2
v_gene: TRBV19
d_gene: TRBD1
CDR3aa: CASSTRWLGQGILGYGYTF
CDR3nt: TGTGCCAGTAGTACCCGTTGGTTAGGACAGGGGATCCTCGGCTATGGCTACACCTTC

abundance: few
j_gene: TRBJ2-5
v_gene: TRBV5-1
d_gene: TRBD1
CDR3aa: CASSMTGEETQYF
CDR3nt: TGCGCCAGCAGCATGACAGGGGAGGAGACCCAGTACTTC

abundance: NA
j_gene: TRBJ1-1
v_gene: TRBV27
d_gene: NA
CDR3aa: CASQGTLNTEAFF
CDR3nt: TGTGCCAGCCAGGGCACTCTGAACACTGAAGCTTTCTTT

abundance: NA
j_gene: TRBJ2-7
v_gene: TRBV9
d_gene: NA
CDR3aa: CASSVEQGSSYEQYF
CDR3nt: TGTGCCAGCAGCGTAGAGCAGGGAAGCTCCTACGAGCAGTACTTC

abundance: NA
j_gene: TRBJ1-1
v_gene: TRBV6-1
d_gene: NA
CDR3aa: CASSEPGRVDTEAFF
CDR3nt: TGTGCCAGCAGTGAGCCTGGGAGGGTTGACACTGAAGCTTTCTTT

abundance: NA
j_gene: TRBJ1-4
v_gene: TRBV7-2
d_gene: NA
CDR3aa: CASSLGGYSEKLFF
CDR3nt: TGTGCCAGCAGCTTAGGCGGGTACAGTGAAAAACTGTTTTTT

abundance: NA
j_gene: TRBJ2-5
v_gene: TRBV2
d_gene: TRBD1
CDR3aa: CASNLQGQTQYF
CDR3nt: TGTGCCAGCAACTTACAGGGGCAGACCCAGTACTTC

abundance: few
j_gene: TRBJ2-3
v_gene: TRBV10-3
d_gene: TRBD2
CDR3aa: CAISDLIAGGRAGTDTQYF
CDR3nt: TGTGCCATCAGTGACCTTATAGCGGGGGGGCGAGCTGGCACAGATACGCAGTATTTT

abundance: NA
j_gene: TRBJ1-1
v_gene: TRBV6-6
d_gene: NA
CDR3aa: CASLAIRGTDTEAFF
CDR3nt: TGTGCCAGCCTGGCCATTAGGGGCACTGACACTGAAGCTTTCTTT

abundance: once
j_gene: TRBJ2-2
v_gene: TRBV10-3
d_gene: TRBD2
CDR3aa: CATAGGSGGTGELFF
CDR3nt: TGTGCCACCGCGGGGGGTAGCGGGGGAACCGGGGAGCTGTTTTTT

abundance: NA
j_gene: TRBJ2-5
v_gene: TRBV5-1
d_gene: TRBD1
CDR3aa: CASSAGTGNFGTQYF
CDR3nt: TGCGCCAGCAGCGCAGGGACAGGGAACTTTGGGACCCAGTACTTC